The rows below give T cell receptor beta chains drawn from one sample of a study of blood T cell repertoires in COVID-19. Repertoires were generated with immunoSEQ multiplex PCR, while TCRdb's copy carries only in-frame clones and drops some. The sample shows roughly 160,000 clones, about 83% of them seen only once. The sequenced material came from peripheral blood. All receptors derive from a woman of 80 years or more with acute or convalescent COVID-19. Both conserved end residues are part of each CDR3. The D gene is left open where the match is weak. Clone size is stated in some rows and not others, as once, few, many or a class when expanded.

j_gene,len,v_gene,abundance,d_gene,CDR3aa,CDR3nt
TRBJ2-7,17,TRBV7-2,NA,NA,CASSLADGSVPSYEQYF,TGTGCCAGCAGCTTAGCTGACGGGTCAGTACCCTCCTACGAGCAGTACTTC
TRBJ2-1,17,TRBV7-6,NA,TRBD2,CASSLAVGGSSYNEQFF,TGTGCCAGCAGCTTAGCGGTCGGGGGGAGCTCCTACAATGAGCAGTTCTTC
TRBJ2-1,15,TRBV30,once,NA,CAWSPQQGPYNEQFF,TGTGCCTGGAGCCCGCAACAGGGTCCCTACAATGAGCAGTTCTTC
TRBJ1-1,13,TRBV27,few,NA,CASRPQGNTEAFF,TGTGCCAGCAGACCCCAGGGGAACACTGAAGCTTTCTTT
TRBJ2-2,15,TRBV6-5,NA,TRBD1,CASSEGQGHTGELFF,TGTGCCAGCAGCGAGGGACAGGGACACACCGGGGAGCTGTTTTTT
TRBJ1-1,15,TRBV19,NA,TRBD1,CASSTTGMKGTEAFF,TGTGCCAGTAGTACGACAGGGATGAAGGGCACTGAAGCTTTCTTT
TRBJ2-3,12,TRBV30,NA,NA,CAWTMSTDTQYF,TGTGCCTGGACCATGAGCACAGATACGCAGTATTTT
TRBJ1-5,16,TRBV7-3,many,TRBD1,CASSIMGDRGYQPQHF,TGTGCCAGCAGCATAATGGGGGACAGGGGCTATCAGCCCCAGCATTTT
TRBJ2-1,13,TRBV6-5,NA,NA,CAARSQGRDEQFF,TGTGCCGCGAGGAGTCAGGGTCGCGATGAGCAGTTCTTC
TRBJ2-7,12,TRBV6-2/TRBV6-3,NA,NA,CASSYRVHEQYF,TGTGCCAGCAGTTACCGTGTCCACGAGCAGTACTTC
TRBJ2-3,14,TRBV19,NA,NA,CASSISREADTQYF,TGTGCCAGTAGTATATCGAGGGAGGCAGATACGCAGTATTTT
TRBJ2-3,16,TRBV5-1,NA,TRBD1,CASSLRGTGGQDTQYF,TGCGCCAGCAGCTTGCGGGGGACAGGGGGTCAAGATACGCAGTATTTT
TRBJ1-6,15,TRBV6-6,NA,NA,CASSYSGSYNSPLHF,TGTGCCAGCAGTTACTCAGGGAGTTATAATTCACCCCTCCACTTT
TRBJ2-3,12,TRBV7-8,NA,NA,CASSPSADTQYF,TGTGCCAGCAGCCCCTCAGCAGATACGCAGTATTTT
TRBJ1-6,19,TRBV21-1,NA,NA,CASSKCIPGFISNNSPLHF,TGTGCCAGCAGCAAATGTATTCCAGGGTTTATCTCCAATAATTCACCCCTCCACTTT
TRBJ2-3,17,TRBV9,NA,TRBD2,CASSADPRTSGRGTQYF,TGTGCCAGCAGCGCCGACCCAAGGACTAGCGGGAGAGGTACGCAGTATTTT
TRBJ2-1,14,TRBV2,NA,NA,CASSEWSSYNEQFF,TGTGCCAGCAGTGAGTGGAGCTCCTACAATGAGCAGTTCTTC
TRBJ2-3,14,TRBV2,NA,TRBD1,CASSWDRVGDTQYF,TGTGCCAGCAGTTGGGACAGGGTAGGAGATACGCAGTATTTT
TRBJ1-2,14,TRBV28,NA,NA,CATVLGHPGYGYTF,TGTGCCACGGTCTTGGGGCACCCGGGCTATGGCTACACCTTC
TRBJ2-7,14,TRBV2,NA,NA,CASSPGLLPKEQYF,TGTGCCAGCAGTCCGGGACTCCTCCCGAAAGAGCAGTACTTC
TRBJ2-7,11,TRBV5-1,NA,NA,CASRGGDEQYF,TGCGCCAGCAGGGGGGGTGACGAGCAGTACTTC
TRBJ1-3,15,TRBV2,NA,NA,CASRTDRNSGNTIYF,TGTGCCAGCAGGACCGACAGGAACTCTGGAAACACCATATATTTT
TRBJ1-3,13,TRBV3-1/TRBV3-2,few,NA,CASRVDTGNTIYF,TGTGCCAGCAGGGTAGACACTGGAAACACCATATATTTT
TRBJ1-1,14,TRBV3-1/TRBV3-2,once,NA,CASRLGGANTEAFF,TGTGCCAGCAGGCTCGGGGGGGCGAACACTGAAGCTTTCTTT
TRBJ2-1,15,TRBV5-1,NA,TRBD2,CATREAGASYNEQFF,TGCGCCACCCGTGAGGCGGGAGCCTCCTACAATGAGCAGTTCTTC
TRBJ2-3,14,TRBV7-3,few,TRBD2,CASSSRLAPDTQYF,TGTGCCAGCAGCTCAAGACTAGCCCCAGATACGCAGTATTTT
TRBJ1-5,14,TRBV15,NA,NA,CATSREGANQPQHF,TGTGCCACCAGCAGAGAGGGAGCTAATCAGCCCCAGCATTTT
TRBJ2-7,16,TRBV5-1,NA,TRBD2,CASRIGTSGTSYEQYF,TGCGCCAGCAGAATCGGGACTAGCGGGACCTCCTACGAGCAGTACTTC
TRBJ2-7,15,TRBV5-6,NA,TRBD1,CASSSGTGGPYEQYF,TGTGCCAGCAGCTCCGGGACAGGGGGCCCGTACGAGCAGTACTTC
TRBJ2-7,15,TRBV5-5,once,TRBD1,CASSFRTGETYEQYF,TGTGCCAGCAGCTTCCGGACAGGGGAAACCTACGAGCAGTACTTC
TRBJ1-4,15,TRBV3-1/TRBV3-2,NA,NA,CASSQMTGLNEKLFF,TGTGCCAGCAGCCAAATGACAGGCCTTAATGAAAAACTGTTTTTT
TRBJ1-4,16,TRBV18,once,TRBD1,CASSVLPTGDGEKLFF,TGTGCCAGCTCAGTCCTACCGACAGGGGATGGTGAAAAACTGTTTTTT
TRBJ2-7,13,TRBV7-2,NA,NA,CASSINAGYEQYF,TGTGCCAGCAGCATAAACGCCGGCTACGAGCAGTACTTC
TRBJ1-4,14,TRBV5-4,NA,NA,CASSLQGGGEKLFF,TGTGCCAGCAGCTTGCAAGGGGGGGGTGAAAAACTGTTTTTT
TRBJ1-2,13,TRBV6-1,NA,TRBD1,CASSEGTGDGYTF,TGTGCCAGCAGTGAAGGGACAGGGGATGGCTACACCTTC
TRBJ2-1,15,TRBV4-1,NA,NA,CASSQGLVNYNEQFF,TGCGCCAGCAGCCAAGGACTAGTAAACTACAATGAGCAGTTCTTC
TRBJ2-7,15,TRBV6-5,NA,TRBD1,CASSPGGTGPYEQYF,TGTGCCAGCAGTCCCGGGGGGACAGGGCCCTACGAGCAGTACTTC
TRBJ2-3,13,TRBV6-4,NA,TRBD2,CASSDSLARTQYF,TGTGCCAGCAGTGACTCACTAGCGCGAACGCAGTATTTT
TRBJ1-1,14,TRBV14,NA,NA,CASSPTVSNTEAFF,TGTGCCAGCAGCCCTACAGTTTCGAACACTGAAGCTTTCTTT
TRBJ2-3,15,TRBV3-1/TRBV3-2,NA,TRBD1,CASRETGRSTDTQYF,TGTGCCAGCAGGGAGACAGGGAGAAGCACAGATACGCAGTATTTT
TRBJ2-7,11,TRBV28,NA,NA,CASSFRFEQYF,TGTGCCAGCAGTTTCCGGTTCGAGCAGTACTTC